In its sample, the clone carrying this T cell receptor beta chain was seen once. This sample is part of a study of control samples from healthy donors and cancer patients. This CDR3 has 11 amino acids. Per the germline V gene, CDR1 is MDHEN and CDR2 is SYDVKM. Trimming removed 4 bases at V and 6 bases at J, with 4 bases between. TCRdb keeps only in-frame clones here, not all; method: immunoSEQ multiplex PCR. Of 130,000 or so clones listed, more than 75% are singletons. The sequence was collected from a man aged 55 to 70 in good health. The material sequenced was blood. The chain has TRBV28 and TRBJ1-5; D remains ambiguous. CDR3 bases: TGTGCCAGCAGTTCAGGTCAGCCCCAGCATTTT. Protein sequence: CASSSGQPQHF.